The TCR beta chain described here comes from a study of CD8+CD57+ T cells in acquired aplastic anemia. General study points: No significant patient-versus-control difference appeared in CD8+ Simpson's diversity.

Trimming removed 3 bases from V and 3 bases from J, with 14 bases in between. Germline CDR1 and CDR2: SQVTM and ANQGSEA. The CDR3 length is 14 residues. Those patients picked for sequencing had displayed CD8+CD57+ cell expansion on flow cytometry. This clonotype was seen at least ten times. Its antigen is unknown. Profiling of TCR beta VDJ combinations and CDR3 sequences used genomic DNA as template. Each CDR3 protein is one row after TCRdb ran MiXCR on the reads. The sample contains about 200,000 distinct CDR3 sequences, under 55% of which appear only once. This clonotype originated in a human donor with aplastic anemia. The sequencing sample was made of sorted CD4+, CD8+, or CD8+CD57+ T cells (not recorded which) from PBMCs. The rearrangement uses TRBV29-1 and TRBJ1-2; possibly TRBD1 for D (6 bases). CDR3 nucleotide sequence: TGCAGCGTTGAGGGATCAGGGGACGACTATGGCTACACCTTC. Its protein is CSVEGSGDDYGYTF.